The 30 T cell receptor beta chains given below trace back to one sample, sequenced in a study of human T cells and chemical hapten exposure. Specified time point: patch test 2, 6 weeks after DPC sensitization. Regarding treatment: therapeutic diphenylcyclopropenone sensitization with weekly scalp DPC. TCRdb itself ran the RACE reads through MiXCR, one entry per CDR3 protein. The sample carries 65,000 to 100,000 distinct CDR3 sequences, 6.6% recorded once. The input for sequencing was whole blood, taken in connection with sensitization to the hapten diphenylcyclopropenone (DPC). The receptor set was obtained from a woman aged 25 to 39 with alopecia areata. Some clones in this sample may be carry-over from other donors' samples.

This clonotype has ten or more counts. The CDR3 is CSAPGTGTMQPQHF. The DNA of the CDR3 is TGCAGTGCCCCCGGGACAGGGACGATGCAGCCCCAGCATTTT. The V and J genes are TRBV20-1 and TRBJ1-5, with TRBD1 matching over 9 bases. V was pared by 6 bases and J by 7 bases, with 10 bases of the junction left unmatched. The length of the CDR3 is 14 residues. CDR1 DFQATT and CDR2 SNEGSKA come from the germline V gene (reference sequence).

There are a few counts of this clonotype. This sequence joins TRBV15 and TRBJ1-2; D possibly corresponds to TRBD1 (6 bases). CDR3 size: 18 residues. V dropped 1 base and J dropped 1 base, with 19 bases sitting between them. Germline values: CDR1 LNHNV, CDR2 YYDKDF (reference sequence). DNA for the CDR3: TGTGCCACCAGCAGAGGCCCAGGGGATCCCCCTTATAACTATGGCTACACCTTC. Its protein is CATSRGPGDPPYNYGYTF. The whole variable domain, filled in from reference TRBV15 and TRBJ1-2, reads DAMVIQNPRYQVTQFGKPVTLSCSQTLNHNVMYWYQQKSSQAPKLLFHYYDKDFNNEADTPDNFQSRRPNTSFCFLDIRSPGLGDTAMYLCATSRGPGDPPYNYGYTFGSGTRLTVV.

This clonotype was observed many times. The chain joins TRBV18 to TRBJ2-7, with D perhaps matching TRBD1 (5 bases). The CDR3 spans 14 residues. V shed 1 base and J shed 4 bases, with 11 bases lying between them. Germline V gene lookup returns CDR1 KGHSH and CDR2 LQKENI. This CDR3 reads CASSPRTGDYEQYF. DNA for the CDR3: TGTGCCAGCTCACCACGAACAGGCGATTACGAGCAGTACTTC.

This clonotype appeared many times. The rearrangement joins TRBV3-1 to TRBJ1-6, with D tentatively TRBD1 (6 bases). CDR3 length: 14 amino acids. V lost 4 bases and J 6 bases, leaving 10 bases between the germline ends. Germline V gives CDR1 LGHDT, CDR2 YNNKEL (reference sequence). CDR3 in amino acids: CASSPGHLNSPLHF. CDR3 bases: TGTGCCAGCAGCCCGGGACATCTTAATTCACCCCTCCACTTT.

This clonotype was counted ten times or more. CDR3 sequence reads: CASSQFSSSGVSSYEQYF. CDR3 nucleotide sequence: TGCGCCAGCAGCCAATTTAGTTCGTCAGGGGTAAGCTCCTACGAGCAGTACTTC. V and J are TRBV4-1 and TRBJ2-7, with D possibly being TRBD1 (6 bases). V shed 2 bases and J shed 0 bases, with 20 bases lying between them. The CDR3 consists of 18 residues. Germline V gives CDR1 MGHRA, CDR2 YSYEKL.

This clonotype was observed many times. J is TRBJ2-3 and V is TRBV5-1; D is possibly TRBD1 (5 bases). Looked up from germline, CDR1 is SGHRS and CDR2 is YFSETQ. V dropped 1 base and J dropped 0 bases, with 9 bases sitting between them. The CDR3 contains 15 residues. The CDR3, as DNA: TGCGCCAGCAGCTTGATGGGGCTAAGCACAGATACGCAGTATTTT. It codes for CASSLMGLSTDTQYF.

This clonotype has a count of ten or more. V gene TRBV7-2 combines with J gene TRBJ2-6, with D hard to call. In germline, CDR1 is SGHTA, CDR2 FQGNSA. Between the trimmed V and J ends, which lost 2 bases and 0 bases, there was a span of 11 bases. This CDR3 is 17 amino acids long. This CDR3 is CASSLRQAISGANVLTF. In nucleotides, the CDR3 is TGTGCCAGCAGCTTAAGGCAGGCAATCTCTGGGGCCAACGTCCTGACTTTC.

This clonotype has a count of ten or more. This rearrangement joins TRBV5-1 to TRBJ1-1; possibly TRBD1 for D (5 bases). The CDR3 is 15 amino acids. Germline CDR1 and CDR2: SGHRS and YFSETQ. V was shortened by 4 bases and J by 0 bases, with 13 bases between the two germline ends. Here the CDR3 reads CASSGSGYLNTEAFF. CDR3 nucleotides: TGCGCCAGCAGCGGGTCAGGGTATTTGAACACTGAAGCTTTCTTT.

The CDR3 DNA is TGCAGCGATTCTAGCGGCCCAGATACGCAGTATTTT. As protein: CSDSSGPDTQYF. The chain uses TRBV29-1 and TRBJ2-3; 7 nucleotides line up with TRBD2. Trimming cost V 7 bases and J 4 bases; bases outside gene matches: 5. The CDR3 has 12 residues. Germline loops: CDR1 SQVTM, CDR2 ANQGSEA.

This clonotype appeared many times. The chain combines TRBV7-7 with TRBJ2-2; D is undetermined. V was trimmed by 1 base and J by 7 bases, leaving 10 bases between them. The CDR3 contains 14 residues. Germline CDR1 reads SSHAT; CDR2 reads FNYEAQ (reference sequence). In DNA, the CDR3 is TGTGCCAGCAGCTTAGTCCGCAGTGGCGGGGAGCTGTTTTTT. This translates into CASSLVRSGGELFF.

This rearrangement joins TRBV2 to TRBJ1-5, with D possibly TRBD1 on 6 matching bases. The CDR3 extends over 14 amino acids. Deletions cut 3 bases from V and 6 bases from J, with 12 bases between. Germline V CDR1 and CDR2: SNHLY, FYNNEI. The CDR3 loop reads CASSDTATGQPQHF. The CDR3 region has the DNA TGTGCCAGCAGTGATACAGCGACAGGTCAGCCCCAGCATTTT. Based on the CDR3 plus reference TRBV2 and TRBJ1-5, the full variable domain is EPEVTQTPSHQVTQMGQEVILRCVPISNHLYFYWYRQILGQKVEFLVSFYNNEISEKSEIFDDQFSVERPDGSNFTLKIRSTKLEDSAMYFCASSDTATGQPQHFGDGTRLSIL.

This clonotype was detected ten times or more. The chain has TRBV11-2 and TRBJ2-4; 7 bases map to TRBD1. J lost 3 bases, V lost 6 bases, and 8 bases had no gene match. This CDR3 region has 15 residues. Germline V gene data show CDR1 as SGHAT and CDR2 as FQNNGV. The chain's CDR3 is CASSLEGTVKNIQYF. CDR3 in DNA: TGTGCCAGCAGTCTAGAGGGGACAGTCAAAAACATTCAGTACTTC.

The sample holds many counts of this clonotype. The CDR3 DNA reads TGTGCCAGCAGCTTTGACAGGGGTCAGCCCCAGCATTTT. Its protein is CASSFDRGQPQHF. The chain joins TRBV7-9 to TRBJ1-5, with 8 bases identical to TRBD1. The CDR3 is 13 residues long. V lost 3 bases, J lost 6 bases, and 1 base stayed unmatched. Germline V gene sequence: CDR1 SEHNR, CDR2 FQNEAQ (reference sequence).

Notes on this clonotype: This may arise from a read error, as a much more abundant clone is one base away. The chain uses TRBV5-5 and TRBJ2-3; perhaps TRBD2 as D (6 bases). Trimming took 4 bases from V and 1 from J, leaving 16 bases between them. CDR1 and CDR2 from the germline V gene are SGHKS and YYEKEE (reference sequence). The CDR3 length is 16 residues. This CDR3 is CASSPPLSGGTDTQYF. As DNA, the CDR3 is TGTGCCAGCAGCCCCCCTTTATCGGGGGGCACAGATACGCAGTATTTT.

This clonotype appeared many times. The V gene is TRBV20-1, the J gene TRBJ2-2; 7 positions match TRBD2. V was pared by 0 bases and J by 0 bases, with 4 bases of the junction left unmatched. From germline, CDR1 is DFQATT and CDR2 SNEGSKA (reference sequence). The CDR3 is 16 residues long. The CDR3 here is CSARDPSGPNTGELFF. The CDR3 DNA sequence: TGCAGTGCTAGAGATCCTAGCGGTCCGAACACCGGGGAGCTGTTTTTT.

This clonotype was found many times. The chain joins TRBV5-4 to TRBJ2-3; 10 positions match TRBD1. There are 15 residues in the CDR3. CDR1 is SGHNT, CDR2 YYREEE, per germline (reference sequence). V was clipped by 5 bases and J by 5 bases; unmatched bases: 8. The CDR3 region is CASRTGTGAGDTQYF. The CDR3 DNA reads TGTGCCAGCAGAACCGGGACAGGGGCAGGAGATACGCAGTATTTT.

This clonotype has at least ten counts. The chain is built from TRBV29-1 and TRBJ2-2, with a weak D call TRBD2 (5 bases). The CDR3 contains 14 residues. Germline V gives CDR1 SQVTM, CDR2 ANQGSEA. The V gene lost 6 bases and the J gene lost 0 bases, with 11 bases spanning the gap. The CDR3, as DNA: TGCAGCGTCGGAGGATATCCGAACACCGGGGAGCTGTTTTTT. Its translation is CSVGGYPNTGELFF.

The V gene is TRBV19, the J gene TRBJ1-2; no clear D gene. This CDR3 is 15 amino acids long. The ends were cut back, 6 bases at V and 0 bases at J, with 14 bases in the middle. The germline V gene has CDR1 LNHDA and CDR2 SQIVND (reference sequence). CDR3 coding DNA: TGTGCCAGTAGCCCCAGGAACCCAGCTAACTATGGCTACACCTTC. This sequence encodes CASSPRNPANYGYTF.

V is TRBV20-1 and J is TRBJ1-2; 7 nucleotides agree with TRBD1. There are 16 residues in the CDR3. CDR1 is DFQATT, CDR2 SNEGSKA, per germline (reference sequence). J gave up 0 bases and V 5 bases, and 12 bases lay outside the gene matches. CDR3 bases: TGCAGTGCTTACGCAGGGGGATCCGGCCCTAACTATGGCTACACCTTC. Its translation is CSAYAGGSGPNYGYTF.

This clonotype was counted a few times. V gene TRBV3-1 combines with J gene TRBJ1-4, with 9 bases identical to TRBD1. The CDR3 consists of 16 residues. The ends lost 0 bases at V and 6 bases at J; junction bases unmatched: 5. CDR1 and CDR2 (germline): LGHDT, YNNKEL (reference sequence). The CDR3 nucleotides are TGTGCCAGCAGCCAAGAAGTAAGGACAGGGGATGAAAAACTGTTTTTT. As protein: CASSQEVRTGDEKLFF.

Worth noting for this clonotype: A much larger clone is a single base away; this may be a read error. The V call is TRBV20-1, the J call TRBJ2-7; perhaps TRBD2 as D (6 bases). The CDR3 consists of 13 residues. Germline values: CDR1 DFQATT, CDR2 SNEGSKA (reference sequence). The chain's CDR3 is CSARDGSSYGQYF. The CDR3 DNA follows: TGCAGTGCGCGGGACGGGAGCTCCTACGGGCAGTACTTC.

This clonotype has only a few counts. The chain links TRBV18 to TRBJ1-1; D remains ambiguous. This CDR3 region has 13 residues. Germline V gives CDR1 KGHSH, CDR2 LQKENI. The V and J ends lost 0 bases and 4 bases respectively, with 6 bases between them. This chain's CDR3 is CASSPPQRTEAFF. CDR3 nucleotide sequence: TGTGCCAGCTCACCACCACAACGCACTGAAGCTTTCTTT.

This clonotype was recorded many times. This rearrangement joins TRBV2 to TRBJ2-3; 11 nucleotides line up with TRBD1. The CDR3 extends over 15 amino acids. The V gene's germline CDR1 is SNHLY and CDR2 FYNNEI. With 6 bases clipped from V and 5 bases from J, the junction kept 7 bases outside the gene matches. DNA for the CDR3: TGTGCCAGCAGCAGGGACAGGGGGTCGTTAGATACGCAGTATTTT. It is translated as CASSRDRGSLDTQYF.

This clonotype occurred many times. This rearrangement joins TRBV10-3 to TRBJ2-3, with D unresolved. Germline CDR1 reads ENHRY; CDR2 reads SYGVKD. The CDR3 is made up of 11 amino acids. V was cut by 7 bases and J by 10 bases, with 12 bases left in between. CDR3 coding DNA: TGTGCCATCACTAACCTGACCGCGCAGTATTTT. Encoded protein: CAITNLTAQYF.

This clonotype was observed many times. This rearrangement joins TRBV19 to TRBJ2-7, with D uncertain. V was cut by 4 bases and J by 7 bases, with 17 bases left in between. From germline, CDR1 is LNHDA and CDR2 SQIVND (reference sequence). CDR3 size: 14 residues. CDR3 nucleotides: TGTGCCAGTAGTAGGTTCGTTTCCTCGCCAGAGCAGTACTTC. Translation gives CASSRFVSSPEQYF.

In this sample, this clonotype turned up a few times. The chain joins TRBV21-1 to TRBJ2-7; the table assigns TRBD1, which was not confirmed against the DNA. TRBV21-1 is described as a pseudogene. The CDR3 runs 12 residues. CDR3 loop: CARRQGDYEQYF. The CDR3 region has the DNA TGTGCCAGGAGACAGGGGGACTACGAGCAGTACTTC.

Comments on this clonotype: A much larger clone lies one base from this, so it may be a read error. The chain uses TRBV20-1 and TRBJ2-3; 8 positions match TRBD2. Germline V gives CDR1 DFQATT, CDR2 SNEGSKA (reference sequence). The CDR3 runs to 15 residues. J gave up 5 bases and V 4 bases, and 11 bases lay outside the gene matches. The DNA of the CDR3 is TGCAGTGCTATCTCCCGCGGGGGGAATATAGATACGCAGTATTTT. It codes for CSAISRGGNIDTQYF.

Ten or more counts support this clonotype. J is TRBJ2-7 and V is TRBV3-1; possibly TRBD2 for D (5 bases). The length of the CDR3 is 14 residues. Germline V CDR1 and CDR2: LGHDT, YNNKEL (reference sequence). The V gene lost 5 bases and the J gene lost 3 bases, with 14 bases spanning the gap. CDR3 sequence (DNA): TGTGCCAGCAGCATAACGGGAACCATCTACGAGCAGTACTTC. Its translation: CASSITGTIYEQYF.

This chain connects TRBV5-4 to TRBJ1-2; 8 nucleotides agree with TRBD1. With V trimmed by 3 bases and J by 2 bases, 6 bases remained unmatched. Germline loops: CDR1 SGHNT, CDR2 YYREEE (reference sequence). The CDR3 is 15 residues long. For the CDR3, the DNA is TGTGCCAGCAGCTCAGGAAACAGGGGGAACTATGGCTACACCTTC. Encoded protein: CASSSGNRGNYGYTF.

This clonotype was found a few times. The gene calls are TRBV3-1 and TRBJ1-1; D unresolved. CDR1 is LGHDT and CDR2 is YNNKEL in the germline V gene (reference sequence). CDR3 length: 11 residues. Trimming took 4 bases from V and 4 from J, leaving 4 bases between them. Written as DNA, the CDR3 is TGTGCCAGCAGCCGGGGCACTGAAGCTTTCTTT. Translation gives CASSRGTEAFF.